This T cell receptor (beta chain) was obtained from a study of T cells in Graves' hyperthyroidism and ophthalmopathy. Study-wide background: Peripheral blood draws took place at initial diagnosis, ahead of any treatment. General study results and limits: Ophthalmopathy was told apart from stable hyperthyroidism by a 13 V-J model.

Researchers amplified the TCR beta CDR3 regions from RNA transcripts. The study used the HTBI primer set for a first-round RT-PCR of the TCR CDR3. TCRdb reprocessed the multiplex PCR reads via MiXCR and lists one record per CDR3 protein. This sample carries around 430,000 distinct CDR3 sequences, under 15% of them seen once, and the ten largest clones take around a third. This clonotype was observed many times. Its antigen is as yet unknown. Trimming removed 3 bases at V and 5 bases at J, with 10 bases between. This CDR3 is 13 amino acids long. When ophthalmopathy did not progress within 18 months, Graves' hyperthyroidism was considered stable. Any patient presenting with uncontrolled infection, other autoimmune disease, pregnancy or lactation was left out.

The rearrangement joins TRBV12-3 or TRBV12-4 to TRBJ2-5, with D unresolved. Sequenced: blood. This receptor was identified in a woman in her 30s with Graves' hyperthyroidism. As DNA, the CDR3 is TGTGCCAGCAGTTTGACCCATCGGGAGACCCAGTACTTC. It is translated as CASSLTHRETQYF.